This T cell receptor beta chain was recorded in a study of breast tumors, draining lymph nodes, adjacent tissues. Study-level findings and limits: Data fit most tumor T cells coming from lymph node, expanding in tumor.

About this clonotype itself: Its specificity is not known.

Samples came from axillary lymph nodes draining the breast cancer. One entry per CDR3 protein, called by TCRdb with MiXCR from the multiplex PCR reads. The table lists over 200,000 distinct CDR3 sequences, about 30% of them singletons. The CDR3 is 17 residues long. Looked up from germline, CDR1 is DFQATT and CDR2 is SNEGSKA (reference sequence). Trimming cost V 3 bases and J 6 bases, with 21 bases left between them. The sequence was obtained from a female donor with breast cancer. Some clones in this sample may be carry-over from other donors' samples. The chain couples TRBV20-1 to TRBJ1-6; weak D call: TRBD1 (5 bases). The sample consisted of axillary lymph node tissue. The CDR3, as DNA: TGCAGTGCTAGGCAGTCCCGGACTCACGGGGGTAATTCACCCCTCCACTTT. It yields the protein CSARQSRTHGGNSPLHF.